The T cell receptor beta chain described here comes from a study of CD8+ T cells in alopecia areata. cDNA reverse transcribed from extracted RNA served as the sequencing template. Using immunoSEQ multiplex PCR, the repertoire was profiled, and TCRdb retains in-frame clones only, with some absent. The sample carries 130,000 or so clones, under 65% recorded once. This sample's treatment: oral pan-JAK inhibitor, 5-10 mg twice daily. About this clone: Other nucleotide sequences in the sample specify the same CDR3.

V was cut by 3 bases and J by 3 bases, with 8 bases left in between. Germline lookup yields CDR1 MNHEY and CDR2 SMNVEV (reference sequence). The CDR3 loop spans 13 amino acids. Sample: CD4+ T cells sorted from blood, taken at week 4, from a patient treated with tofacitinib. The sequence was collected from a human donor with alopecia areata. The V gene is TRBV27, the J gene TRBJ1-1; a weak D match, TRBD1 (6 bases). In nucleotides, the CDR3 is TGTGCCAGCAGTTTGAGGGGGGACACTGAAGCTTTCTTT. Translation gives CASSLRGDTEAFF.